A single sample gave rise to the 2 T cell receptor beta chains below, sequenced in a study of blood T cells in healthy people across ages. Next came a second PCR, run for roughly 7 to 12 cycles, which used a sample-barcoded 5' primer along with a J-beta primer mix. TCRdb recomputed calls from the 5' RACE reads with MiXCR, one row per CDR3 protein. The sample contains 910,000 or so distinct CDR3 sequences, roughly 47% of which appear only once. Input material: blood. Every receptor here comes from a woman aged 55-75 years in good health.

V and J are TRBV20-1 and TRBJ2-5; no clear D gene. The CDR3 is 13 residues long. The germline V gene has CDR1 DFQATT and CDR2 SNEGSKA (reference sequence). V was shortened by 6 bases and J by 7 bases, with 18 bases between the two germline ends. Here the CDR3 reads CSAQFASKGTQYF. The CDR3 DNA reads TGCAGTGCCCAATTCGCCTCTAAGGGGACCCAGTACTTC.

This sequence joins TRBV4-2 and TRBJ2-5, with D uncertain. CDR3 size: 13 residues. V lost 0 bases and J 7 bases, leaving 9 bases between the germline ends. Germline lookup yields CDR1 LGHNA and CDR2 YNFKEQ. Here the CDR3 DNA reads TGTGCCAGCAGCCAAGATCGGATCGGGACCCAGTACTTC. This encodes CASSQDRIGTQYF.